The 17 T cell receptor beta chains listed next were all sequenced from one sample in a study of cytomegalovirus exposure and HLA in healthy donors. Assay used: immunoSEQ multiplex PCR; TCRdb lists only in-frame clones, some missing. This table holds 90,000 or so clones, 95% to 98% found once. Input material: PBMCs. The source is a young man in good health and CMV-seronegative.

V gene TRBV28 combines with J gene TRBJ1-2, with 11 positions matching TRBD1. V was clipped by 5 bases and J by 4 bases; unmatched bases: 6. CDR1 and CDR2 (germline): MDHEN, SYDVKM. This CDR3 comprises 15 residues. DNA of the CDR3: TGTGCCAGCAGTCCCCCCGGGACAGGGGGCTATGGCTACACCTTC. Its protein is CASSPPGTGGYGYTF.

The chain joins TRBV13 to TRBJ1-1; 7 bases line up with TRBD1. The V gene end was trimmed by 5 bases and the J gene end by 0 bases; junction bases not matched to a gene: 6. The CDR3 sequence is 15 residues long. Germline V lookup: CDR1 PRHDT, CDR2 FYEKMQ (reference sequence). CDR3 bases: TGTGCCAGCAGCCCCCCGACAGGGATGAACACTGAAGCTTTCTTT. The encoded protein is CASSPPTGMNTEAFF.

The V call is TRBV5-4, the J call TRBJ2-5; TRBD2 agrees at 13 bases. The CDR3 has 15 amino acids. Germline lookup yields CDR1 SGHNT and CDR2 YYREEE (reference sequence). J was trimmed by 2 bases and V by 4 bases; bases with no gene match: 2. In nucleotides, the CDR3 is TGTGCCAGCAGCCCGGGACTAGCGGGACAAGAGACCCAGTACTTC. This gives the protein CASSPGLAGQETQYF.

The rearrangement links TRBV10-1 to TRBJ2-7, with 9 bases lining up with TRBD1. The germline gives CDR1 WNHNN, CDR2 SYGVQD (reference sequence). The CDR3 is 15 amino acids. V shed 9 bases and J 0 bases; nucleotides not matched to a gene: 9. The CDR3 coding sequence is TGCGCCAGATTACAGGGGGCCGTGTACTCCTACGAGCAGTACGTC. Amino acid sequence: CARLQGAVYSYEQYV.

The rearrangement uses TRBV19 and TRBJ1-1; 10 bases are a match to TRBD1. The CDR3 is 15 residues long. Germline CDR1 is LNHDA and CDR2 is SQIVND (reference sequence). The trim removed 4 bases at V and 1 base at J, leaving 3 bases unmatched. CDR3 in DNA: TGTGCCAGTAGTAAGACAGGGGGCGCGAACACTGAAGCTTTCTTT. It encodes CASSKTGGANTEAFF. Supplemented by reference TRBV19 and TRBJ1-1, the full variable domain reads DGGITQSPKYLFRKEGQNVTLSCEQNLNHDAMYWYRQDPGQGLRLIYYSQIVNDFQKGDIAEGYSVSREKKESFPLTVTSAQKNPTAFYLCASSKTGGANTEAFFGQGTRLTVV.

The rearrangement uses TRBV19 and TRBJ1-4; 9 positions agree with TRBD1. Germline V gene sequence: CDR1 LNHDA, CDR2 SQIVND (reference sequence). V lost 1 base, J lost 8 bases, and 5 bases stayed unmatched. The CDR3 consists of 15 residues. In DNA form, the CDR3 reads TGTGCCAGTAGTATAGGGACAGGGGTGAAGGAAAAACTGTTTTTT. Protein: CASSIGTGVKEKLFF. Full variable domain (missing parts from reference TRBV19 and TRBJ1-4): DGGITQSPKYLFRKEGQNVTLSCEQNLNHDAMYWYRQDPGQGLRLIYYSQIVNDFQKGDIAEGYSVSREKKESFPLTVTSAQKNPTAFYLCASSIGTGVKEKLFFGSGTQLSVL.

Written as DNA, the CDR3 is TGTGCCAGCAGCACTAGACAGGGGACTAATGAAAAACTGTTTTTT. This translates into CASSTRQGTNEKLFF. The chain couples TRBV9 to TRBJ1-4; 8 bases match TRBD1. This CDR3 comprises 15 residues. In germline, CDR1 is SGDLS, CDR2 YYNGEE. With 4 bases clipped from V and 2 bases from J, the junction kept 4 bases outside the gene matches.

The rearrangement joins TRBV6-5 to TRBJ2-5; 9 bases match TRBD1. Germline CDR1 is MNHEY and CDR2 is SVGAGI. V gave up 6 bases and J gave up 7 bases; unmatched junction bases: 9. The CDR3 extends over 14 amino acids. CDR3 sequence (DNA): TGTGCCAGCAGGCCACAGGGGGCGGAAGGGACCCAGTACTTC. Translated, it gives CASRPQGAEGTQYF.

Written as DNA, the CDR3 is TGTGCCAGCAGTGAAGCTACGACGGGACTTGGAAACACCATATATTTT. Translation: CASSEATTGLGNTIYF. The chain joins TRBV6-1 to TRBJ1-3, with D tentatively TRBD1 (5 bases). Trimming stripped 0 bases from V and 3 bases from J, with 12 bases between. The length of the CDR3 is 16 residues. Germline V gives CDR1 MNHNS, CDR2 SASEGT.

Here the CDR3 reads CAWRHRGGLEKLFF. The DNA of the CDR3 is TGTGCCTGGAGGCACAGGGGAGGCCTTGAAAAACTGTTTTTT. The rearrangement links TRBV30 to TRBJ1-4; 7 bases are shared with TRBD1. J gave up 7 bases and V 3 bases, and 8 bases lay outside the gene matches. The CDR3 loop spans 14 amino acids. CDR1 GTSNPN and CDR2 SVGIG come from the germline V gene (reference sequence). Combining the CDR3 with reference TRBV30 and TRBJ1-4 gives the whole variable domain SQTIHQWPATLVQPVGSPLSLECTVEGTSNPNLYWYRQAAGRGLQLLFYSVGIGQISSEVPQNLSASRPQDRQFILSSKKLLLSDSGFYLCAWRHRGGLEKLFFGSGTQLSVL.

The chain uses TRBV27 and TRBJ2-2; TRBD2 matches at 9 bases. CDR1 and CDR2 from the germline V gene are MNHEY and SMNVEV (reference sequence). With 4 bases clipped from V and 2 bases from J, the junction kept 8 bases outside the gene matches. The CDR3 spans 17 residues. The CDR3 loop is CASSWTASGINTGELFF. CDR3 in DNA: TGTGCCAGCAGTTGGACGGCTAGCGGGATCAACACCGGGGAGCTGTTTTTT.

In DNA, the CDR3 is TGTGCCAGCAGAGATAGCGGGAGTTCGTACAATGAGCAGTTCTTC. This codes for CASRDSGSSYNEQFF. This chain uses TRBV6-4 with TRBJ2-1, with 9 bases that match TRBD2. Trimming took 6 bases from V and 4 from J; bases not matched to a gene: 7. CDR1 MRHNA and CDR2 SNTAGT come from the germline V gene. This CDR3 is built from 15 residues.

The gene calls are TRBV6-1 and TRBJ2-7; 7 nucleotides agree with TRBD2. Trimming at V came to 1 base and at J to 3 bases, leaving 9 bases not matched to a gene. CDR3 length equals 16 residues. The germline CDR1 and CDR2 sequences are MNHNS and SASEGT. Here the CDR3 DNA reads TGTGCCAGCAGTGAAGAGGTTGGGGGGGACGGCTACGAGCAGTACGTC. Amino acids: CASSEEVGGDGYEQYV.

Comment on this clone: Its ends do not fully match the called genes, so a read error is possible. This sequence joins TRBV7-9 and TRBJ1-1; no definite D call. Germline values: CDR1 SEHNR, CDR2 FQNEAQ (reference sequence). The CDR3 totals 13 residues. The DNA of the CDR3 is TGTGCCAGCAACTTAGCCCCGGGCACTGAAGCTTTCTTT. Translation gives CASNLAPGTEAFF.

The chain recombines TRBV6-6 with TRBJ1-4; TRBD1 might be the D (6 bases). The CDR3 consists of 12 residues. V dropped 6 bases and J dropped 7 bases, with 9 bases sitting between them. Germline V gene data show CDR1 as MNHNY and CDR2 as SVGAGI (reference sequence). CDR3 residues: CASRDSSEKLFF. The DNA of the CDR3 is TGTGCCAGCAGGGACAGTAGTGAAAAACTGTTTTTT.

This clone was counted a few times. The CDR3 spells CASSLQGNTEAFF. For the CDR3, the DNA is TGTGCCAGCAGCTTACAGGGGAACACTGAAGCTTTCTTT. The rearrangement uses TRBV7-3 and TRBJ1-1, with a weak D call TRBD1 (5 bases). In germline, CDR1 is SGHTA, CDR2 FQGTGA. With 2 bases removed from V and 1 base from J, the gap between germline ends came to 5 bases. CDR3 length: 13 residues.

The rearrangement uses TRBV19 and TRBJ1-2; unclear D gene. The germline gives CDR1 LNHDA, CDR2 SQIVND (reference sequence). Trimming removed 6 bases at V and 3 bases at J, with 14 bases between. The length of the CDR3 is 14 residues. The CDR3, as DNA: TGTGCCAGTAGACGGACGGGAGGAGACTATGGCTACACCTTC. It is translated as CASRRTGGDYGYTF.